This record covers a single TCR beta chain. Its specificity is not known. Libraries were prepared by immunoSEQ multiplex PCR; TCRdb keeps only in-frame clonotypes and omits some of them. Of approximately 14,000 clones in the sample, under 80% were seen once. The sample belongs to a study of CD4+ T cells in melanoma. Study-wide results and caveats: Diverse differentiation states were reported for melanoma neoantigen-specific CD4+ T cells. CD8+ T cell, macrophage and B cell function reportedly correlated with neoantigen-specific CD4+ T cells.

The receptor was isolated from a human donor with melanoma. Source material: cells from a culture (not recorded whether cultured in vitro).

CDR3: CASSPGSSAADTQYF. The CDR3 bases are TGTGCCAGCAGCCCCGGTTCTAGCGCCGCAGATACGCAGTATTTT. This chain connects TRBV7-3 to TRBJ2-3; D is perhaps TRBD2 (6 bases). This CDR3 comprises 15 residues. Per germline, CDR1 SGHTA and CDR2 FQGTGA. Trimming took off 5 bases at V and 4 bases at J, with 16 bases between the two ends. The complete variable domain, with remaining parts taken from reference TRBV7-3 and TRBJ2-3, reads GAGVSQTPSNKVTEKGKYVELRCDPISGHTALYWYRQSLGQGPEFLIYFQGTGAADDSGLPNDRFFAVRPEGSVSTLKIQRTERGDSAVYLCASSPGSSAADTQYFGPGTRLTVL.